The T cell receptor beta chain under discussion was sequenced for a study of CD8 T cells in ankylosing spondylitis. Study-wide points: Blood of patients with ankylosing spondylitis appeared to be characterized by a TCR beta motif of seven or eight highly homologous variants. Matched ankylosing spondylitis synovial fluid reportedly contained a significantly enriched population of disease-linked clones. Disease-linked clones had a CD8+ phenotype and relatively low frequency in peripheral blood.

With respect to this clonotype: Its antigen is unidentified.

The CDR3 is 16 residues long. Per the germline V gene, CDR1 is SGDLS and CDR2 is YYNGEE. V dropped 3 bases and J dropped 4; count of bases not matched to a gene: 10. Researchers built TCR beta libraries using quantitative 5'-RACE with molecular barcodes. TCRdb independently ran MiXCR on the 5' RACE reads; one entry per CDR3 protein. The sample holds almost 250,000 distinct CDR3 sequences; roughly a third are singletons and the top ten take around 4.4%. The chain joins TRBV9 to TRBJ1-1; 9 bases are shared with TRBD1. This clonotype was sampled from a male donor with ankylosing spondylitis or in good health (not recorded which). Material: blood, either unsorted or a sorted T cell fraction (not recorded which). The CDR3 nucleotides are TGTGCCAGCAGCGCCCTAGGACAGGGGATTTTCACTGAAGCTTTCTTT. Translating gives CASSALGQGIFTEAFF.